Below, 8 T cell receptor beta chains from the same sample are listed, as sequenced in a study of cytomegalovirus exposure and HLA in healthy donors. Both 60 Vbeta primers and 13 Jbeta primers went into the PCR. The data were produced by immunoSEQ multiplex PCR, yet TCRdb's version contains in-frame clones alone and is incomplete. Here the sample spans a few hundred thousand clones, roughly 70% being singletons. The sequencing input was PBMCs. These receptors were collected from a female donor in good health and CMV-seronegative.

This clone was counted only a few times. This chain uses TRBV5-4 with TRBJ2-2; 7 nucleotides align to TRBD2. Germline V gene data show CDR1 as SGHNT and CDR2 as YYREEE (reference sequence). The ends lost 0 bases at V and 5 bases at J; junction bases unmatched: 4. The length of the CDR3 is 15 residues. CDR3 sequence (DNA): TGTGCCAGCAGCTTGGATTACGGGAGGACCGGGGAGCTGTTTTTT. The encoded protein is CASSLDYGRTGELFF.

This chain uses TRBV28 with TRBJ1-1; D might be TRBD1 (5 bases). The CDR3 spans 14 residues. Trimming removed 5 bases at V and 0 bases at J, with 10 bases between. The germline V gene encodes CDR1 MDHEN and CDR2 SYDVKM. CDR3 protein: CASSATGMNTEAFF. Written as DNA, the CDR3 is TGTGCCAGCAGTGCAACAGGAATGAACACTGAAGCTTTCTTT.

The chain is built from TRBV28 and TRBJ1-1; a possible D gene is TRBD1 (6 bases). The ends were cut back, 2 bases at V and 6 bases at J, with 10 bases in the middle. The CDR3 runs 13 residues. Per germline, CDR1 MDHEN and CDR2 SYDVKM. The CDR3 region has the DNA TGTGCCAGCAGTTTAACAGGGCAGGCTGAAGCTTTCTTT. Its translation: CASSLTGQAEAFF.

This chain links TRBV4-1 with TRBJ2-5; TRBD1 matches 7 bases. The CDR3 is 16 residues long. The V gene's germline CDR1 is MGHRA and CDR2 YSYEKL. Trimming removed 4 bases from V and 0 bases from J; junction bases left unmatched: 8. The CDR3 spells CASSRLDRTNQETQYF. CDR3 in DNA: TGCGCCAGCAGCCGATTGGACAGGACCAACCAAGAGACCCAGTACTTC.

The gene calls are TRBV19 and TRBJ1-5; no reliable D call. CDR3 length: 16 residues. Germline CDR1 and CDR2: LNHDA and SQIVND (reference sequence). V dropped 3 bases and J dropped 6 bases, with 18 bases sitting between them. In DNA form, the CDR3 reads TGTGCCAGTAGTATTAACTACGGGAAGGGAGGTCAGCCCCAGCATTTT. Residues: CASSINYGKGGQPQHF.

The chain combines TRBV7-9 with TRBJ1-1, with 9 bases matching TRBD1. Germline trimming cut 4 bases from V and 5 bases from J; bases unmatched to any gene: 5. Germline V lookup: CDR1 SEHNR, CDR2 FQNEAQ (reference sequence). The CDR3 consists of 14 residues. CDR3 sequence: CASSWGQGETEAFF. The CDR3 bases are TGTGCCAGCAGCTGGGGACAGGGTGAGACTGAAGCTTTCTTT.

The CDR3 region is CASSFVGQGSKSPLHF. CDR3 nucleotides: TGTGCCAGCAGTTTTGTCGGACAGGGGAGTAAGTCACCCCTCCACTTT. The V gene is TRBV28, the J gene TRBJ1-6; 9 bases fit TRBD1. V shed 3 bases and J 10 bases; nucleotides not matched to a gene: 10. The CDR3 contains 16 residues. CDR1 is MDHEN, CDR2 SYDVKM, per germline.

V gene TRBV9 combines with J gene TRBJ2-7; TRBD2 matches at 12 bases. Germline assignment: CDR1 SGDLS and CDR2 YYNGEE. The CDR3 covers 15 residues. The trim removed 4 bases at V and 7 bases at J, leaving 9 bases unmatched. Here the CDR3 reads CASSPEGLAGLEQYF. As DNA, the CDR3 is TGTGCCAGCAGCCCAGAGGGACTAGCGGGCTTAGAGCAGTACTTC.